These 28 T cell receptor beta chains were sequenced from one sample in a study of cytomegalovirus exposure and HLA in healthy donors. 60 Vbeta and 13 Jbeta primers were used in PCR. The assay was immunoSEQ multiplex PCR, and TCRdb's table has in-frame clones only and misses some. Among approximately 180,000 clones listed, around 80% were seen once. Sequencing was performed on PBMCs. The receptors come from a woman between 45 and 65 years old in good health and CMV-seropositive.

This rearrangement joins TRBV6-5 to TRBJ2-7, with D possibly matching TRBD1 (6 bases). The CDR3 is made up of 13 amino acids. Deletions cut 8 bases from V and 3 bases from J, with 14 bases between. Germline lookup yields CDR1 MNHEY and CDR2 SVGAGI. The CDR3 region is CASLRTGSYEQYF. The CDR3 DNA follows: TGTGCCAGCTTACGAACAGGGAGCTACGAGCAGTACTTC.

V usage is TRBV4-1 and J usage is TRBJ1-1; the D gene is possibly TRBD1 (6 bases). This CDR3 spans 17 amino acids. Germline CDR1 and CDR2: MGHRA and YSYEKL. V lost 6 bases and J 0 bases, leaving 20 bases between the germline ends. The CDR3 sequence is CASRPGVFDRMNTEAFF. For the CDR3, the DNA is TGCGCCAGCAGACCAGGGGTCTTTGACCGCATGAACACTGAAGCTTTCTTT.

The chain has TRBV5-1 and TRBJ1-1, with TRBD1 as a possible D gene (5 bases). The CDR3 is 19 amino acids. Germline CDR1 and CDR2: SGHRS and YFSETQ. The V gene lost 1 base and the J gene lost 0 bases, with 22 bases spanning the gap. The CDR3 loop reads CASSLIGGAERRMNTEAFF. CDR3 bases: TGCGCCAGCAGCTTGATCGGAGGGGCGGAAAGAAGGATGAACACTGAAGCTTTCTTT.

The chain carries TRBV27 and TRBJ1-3; D possibly corresponds to TRBD1 (6 bases). Germline CDR1 is MNHEY and CDR2 is SMNVEV (reference sequence). V was trimmed by 6 bases and J by 0 bases, leaving 9 bases between them. This CDR3 comprises 14 residues. As DNA, the CDR3 is TGTGCCAGCAGAAGGGACAACTCTGGAAACACCATATATTTT. It encodes CASRRDNSGNTIYF.

This chain connects TRBV5-6 to TRBJ2-7, with unresolved D. This CDR3 has 13 residues. The V end was cut by 0 bases, the J end by 3 bases, with 7 bases between. CDR1 is SGHDT, CDR2 YYEEEE, per germline. CDR3 sequence: CASSLDPGYEQYF. CDR3 sequence (DNA): TGTGCCAGCAGCTTGGATCCGGGCTACGAGCAGTACTTC.

To note about this clone: Other DNA sequences in the same sample also yield this CDR3. The chain combines TRBV27 with TRBJ2-3; the D is unclear. This CDR3 spans 12 amino acids. The V and J ends lost 7 bases and 4 bases respectively, with 9 bases between them. Germline loops: CDR1 MNHEY, CDR2 SMNVEV (reference sequence). CDR3 sequence reads: CASIGSADTQYF. CDR3 in DNA: TGTGCCAGCATTGGAAGCGCAGATACGCAGTATTTT.

This chain joins TRBV10-3 and TRBJ2-5, with 15 bases aligning to TRBD2. The CDR3 extends over 16 amino acids. V shed 2 bases, J shed 2 bases, and the junction held 0 bases outside the gene matches. CDR1 is ENHRY, CDR2 SYGVKD, per germline. In nucleotides, the CDR3 is TGTGCCATCAGTGAGGGACTAGCGGGGGGGCAAGAGACCCAGTACTTC. This sequence encodes CAISEGLAGGQETQYF.

The V call is TRBV4-1, the J call TRBJ1-2; no definite D call. Germline V gene data show CDR1 as MGHRA and CDR2 as YSYEKL. Trimming pared 0 bases from V and 1 base from J, leaving 9 bases between. This CDR3 is built from 15 residues. CDR3 nucleotides: TGCGCCAGCAGCCAAGAACAAGTACGTAACTATGGCTACACCTTC. Its translation is CASSQEQVRNYGYTF.

The rearrangement uses TRBV25-1 and TRBJ1-2, with D perhaps matching TRBD1 (6 bases). Germline values: CDR1 MGHDK, CDR2 SYGVNS. This CDR3 contains 14 residues. V lost 8 bases and J 0 bases, leaving 13 bases between the germline ends. The CDR3, as DNA: TGTGCCAGCCACCCACAGGGACCTAACTATGGCTACACCTTC. Translating gives CASHPQGPNYGYTF.

This clone is a singleton in its sample. This chain joins TRBV5-1 and TRBJ2-7; TRBD2 is a possible D gene (5 bases). Germline CDR1 and CDR2: SGHRS and YFSETQ. V lost 0 bases to trimming and J lost 3 bases, with 13 bases between them. The CDR3 covers 15 residues. Here the CDR3 DNA reads TGCGCCAGCAGCTTGGAGGGAGCGACCTTCTACGAGCAGTACTTC. It is translated as CASSLEGATFYEQYF.

This clone was recorded once. This chain uses TRBV5-4 with TRBJ1-2, with D unclear. Deletions cut 2 bases from V and 3 bases from J, with 11 bases between. The germline V gene has CDR1 SGHNT and CDR2 YYREEE (reference sequence). This CDR3 has 14 residues. The CDR3 protein is CASSLQWRDYGYTF. CDR3 in DNA: TGTGCCAGCAGCTTACAGTGGAGGGACTATGGCTACACCTTC.

The V and J genes are TRBV5-4 and TRBJ2-3, with 12 nucleotides matching TRBD2. The CDR3 runs to 15 residues. Trimming cost V 2 bases and J 4 bases; bases outside gene matches: 2. The germline V gene encodes CDR1 SGHNT and CDR2 YYREEE (reference sequence). CDR3 sequence reads: CASSLPSGGADTQYF. CDR3 coding DNA: TGTGCCAGCAGCTTACCTAGCGGGGGGGCAGATACGCAGTATTTT.

The chain employs TRBV5-1 and TRBJ1-2, with TRBD1 as a possible D gene (6 bases). The CDR3 has 14 amino acids. Germline loops: CDR1 SGHRS, CDR2 YFSETQ. The V and J ends lost 0 bases and 4 bases respectively, with 10 bases between them. This CDR3 reads CASSLDRVGYGYTF. Written as DNA, the CDR3 is TGCGCCAGCAGCTTGGACAGGGTTGGCTATGGCTACACCTTC.

The rearrangement joins TRBV5-1 to TRBJ2-5; D unresolved. Judging by the DNA end, TRBJ2-7 fits better; the J call may be wrong. The germline V gene encodes CDR1 SGHRS and CDR2 YFSETQ. This CDR3 is built from 16 residues. This chain's CDR3 is CASSLFTRSSAYEQYF. DNA of the CDR3: TGCGCCAGCAGCTTGTTCACGCGGTCCTCGGCCTACGAGCAGTACTTC.

The rearrangement uses TRBV19 and TRBJ1-5, with a tentative D call TRBD1 (5 bases). The CDR3 spans 13 residues. Germline CDR1 reads LNHDA; CDR2 reads SQIVND (reference sequence). V was shortened by 7 bases and J by 0 bases, with 7 bases between the two germline ends. Here the CDR3 DNA reads TGTGCCAGTATAGGGGTTAGCAATCAGCCCCAGCATTTT. Protein sequence: CASIGVSNQPQHF.

This chain joins TRBV27 and TRBJ2-3, with 9 bases matching TRBD2. Germline loops: CDR1 MNHEY, CDR2 SMNVEV (reference sequence). Losses at the gene ends were 5 bases for V and 0 bases for J; bases not matched to a gene: 12. CDR3 length equals 18 residues. CDR3 sequence: CASSPLAGSRFSTDTQYF. In DNA, the CDR3 is TGTGCCAGCAGTCCCCTAGCGGGGTCGAGATTTAGCACAGATACGCAGTATTTT.

The chain recombines TRBV19 with TRBJ1-6, with 9 bases fitting TRBD1. This CDR3 is built from 18 residues. Germline V CDR1 and CDR2: LNHDA, SQIVND (reference sequence). Trimming removed 3 bases from V and 4 bases from J; junction bases left unmatched: 10. The CDR3 reads CASSIQVTGGVYNSPLHF. In DNA form, the CDR3 reads TGTGCCAGTAGTATCCAGGTTACAGGGGGCGTATATAATTCACCCCTCCACTTT.

The V call is TRBV19, the J call TRBJ1-2, with D possibly matching TRBD1 (6 bases). Germline V gene lookup returns CDR1 LNHDA and CDR2 SQIVND (reference sequence). This CDR3 spans 18 amino acids. V lost 5 bases and J lost 4, with 26 bases in between. The CDR3 here is CASSPGTLNLGYGYGYTF. The CDR3 DNA sequence: TGTGCCAGTAGTCCCGGGACACTTAACTTAGGGTACGGCTATGGCTACACCTTC.

CDR3 region: CASSPLSSDGYTF. CDR3 DNA sequence: TGTGCCAGCAGCCCTTTATCCTCCGATGGCTACACCTTC. V is TRBV5-4 and J is TRBJ1-2; D gene unclear. In germline, CDR1 is SGHNT, CDR2 YYREEE (reference sequence). Trimming took 4 bases from V and 6 from J, leaving 13 bases between them. This CDR3 contains 13 residues.

V gene TRBV19 combines with J gene TRBJ1-1, with D maybe TRBD1 (5 bases). The CDR3 extends over 16 amino acids. Trimming stripped 2 bases from V and 3 bases from J, with 16 bases between. Germline CDR1 LNHDA, CDR2 SQIVND (reference sequence). In DNA, the CDR3 is TGTGCCAGTAGTATATGGGCAAACCCGGGGGACACTGAAGCTTTCTTT. Its protein is CASSIWANPGDTEAFF.

The J gene is TRBJ2-2, the V gene TRBV4-1, with unresolved D. Germline V gene data show CDR1 as MGHRA and CDR2 as YSYEKL. Trimming took off 4 bases at V and 1 base at J, with 7 bases between the two ends. The CDR3 consists of 14 residues. The CDR3 region is CASSLGENTGELFF. CDR3 nucleotide sequence: TGCGCCAGCAGCCTAGGAGAGAACACCGGGGAGCTGTTTTTT.

The chain joins TRBV6-1 to TRBJ2-3; 7 nucleotides agree with TRBD2. CDR1 is MNHNS and CDR2 is SASEGT in the germline V gene. The CDR3 length is 15 residues. V trimming: 0 bases; J trimming: 0 bases; junction bases outside the gene matches: 0. CDR3 region: CASSEAAGSTDTQYF. DNA of the CDR3: TGTGCCAGCAGTGAAGCAGCGGGGAGCACAGATACGCAGTATTTT.

The chain employs TRBV7-8 and TRBJ1-2, with 7 bases that match TRBD1. CDR1 and CDR2 from the germline V gene are SGHVS and FQNEAQ. This CDR3 is 13 amino acids long. V lost 4 bases, J lost 2 bases, and 1 base stayed unmatched. DNA of the CDR3: TGTGCCAGCAGCTCGGGACAGAACTATGGCTACACCTTC. Protein sequence: CASSSGQNYGYTF.

This chain links TRBV29-1 with TRBJ2-2; possibly TRBD1 for D (5 bases). The V end lost 6 bases, the J end lost 6 bases, and 14 bases lay between the germline ends. This CDR3 is built from 13 residues. Germline V gene lookup returns CDR1 SQVTM and CDR2 ANQGSEA. In DNA form, the CDR3 reads TGCAGCGTGGAAACAGGTTCCGCCGGGGAGCTGTTTTTT. Protein: CSVETGSAGELFF.

This sequence joins TRBV4-1 and TRBJ2-3, with 7 bases aligning to TRBD2. Germline CDR1 reads MGHRA; CDR2 reads YSYEKL. J gave up 5 bases and V 1 base, and 6 bases lay outside the gene matches. The CDR3 consists of 15 residues. The CDR3 sequence is CASSQVTLAQDTQYF. The CDR3 DNA sequence: TGCGCCAGCAGCCAAGTCACACTAGCGCAAGATACGCAGTATTTT.

The V and J genes are TRBV19 and TRBJ2-7; unclear D gene. Germline CDR1 and CDR2: LNHDA and SQIVND (reference sequence). The CDR3 loop spans 15 amino acids. Trimming left V 1 base short and J 2 bases short, with 12 bases between. The CDR3 reads CASSIGSRRTYEQYF. For the CDR3, the DNA is TGTGCCAGTAGTATAGGGAGCAGACGAACCTACGAGCAGTACTTC.

This chain joins TRBV5-1 and TRBJ2-3; the match to TRBD2 covers 7 bases. Germline assignment: CDR1 SGHRS and CDR2 YFSETQ. CDR3 length: 15 amino acids. Trimming cost V 0 bases and J 2 bases; bases outside gene matches: 3. CDR3 nucleotides: TGCGCCAGCAGCTTGGGGCTAGCGGTCACAGATACGCAGTATTTT. Its protein product is CASSLGLAVTDTQYF. Together with reference TRBV5-1 and TRBJ2-3, the CDR3 gives the full variable domain: KAGVTQTPRYLIKTRGQQVTLSCSPISGHRSVSWYQQTPGQGLQFLFEYFSETQRNKGNFPGRFSGRQFSNSRSEMNVSTLELGDSALYLCASSLGLAVTDTQYFGPGTRLTVL.

This chain connects TRBV10-3 to TRBJ1-4, with TRBD1 as a possible D gene (6 bases). This CDR3 is 16 amino acids long. Looked up from germline, CDR1 is ENHRY and CDR2 is SYGVKD. The V and J ends lost 10 bases and 0 bases respectively, with 18 bases between them. In nucleotides, the CDR3 is TGTGCCACCGCGGGAGGGGGATTAGCAACTAATGAAAAACTGTTTTTT. The encoded protein is CATAGGGLATNEKLFF.